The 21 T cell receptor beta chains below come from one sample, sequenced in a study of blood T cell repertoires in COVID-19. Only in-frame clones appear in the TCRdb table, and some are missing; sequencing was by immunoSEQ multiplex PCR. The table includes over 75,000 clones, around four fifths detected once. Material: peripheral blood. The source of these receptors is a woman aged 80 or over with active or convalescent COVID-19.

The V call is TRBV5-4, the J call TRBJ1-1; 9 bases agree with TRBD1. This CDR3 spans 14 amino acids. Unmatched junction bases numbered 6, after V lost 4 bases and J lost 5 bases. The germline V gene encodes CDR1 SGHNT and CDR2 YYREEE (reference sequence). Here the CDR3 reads CASSPDRGRTEAFF. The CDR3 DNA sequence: TGTGCCAGCAGCCCGGACAGGGGCAGGACTGAAGCTTTCTTT.

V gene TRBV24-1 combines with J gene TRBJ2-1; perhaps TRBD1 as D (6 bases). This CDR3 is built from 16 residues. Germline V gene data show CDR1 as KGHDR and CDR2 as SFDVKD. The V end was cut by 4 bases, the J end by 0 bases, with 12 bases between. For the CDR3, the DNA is TGTGCCACCAGTGAGCCGGGACACCTCTCCTACAATGAGCAGTTCTTC. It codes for CATSEPGHLSYNEQFF.

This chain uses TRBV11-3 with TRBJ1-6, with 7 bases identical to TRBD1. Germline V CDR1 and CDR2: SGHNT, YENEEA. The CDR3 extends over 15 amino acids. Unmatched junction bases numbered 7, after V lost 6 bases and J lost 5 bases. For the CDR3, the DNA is TGTGCCAGCAGTCGGGACAGTACAAATAATTCACCCCTCCACTTT. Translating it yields CASSRDSTNNSPLHF.

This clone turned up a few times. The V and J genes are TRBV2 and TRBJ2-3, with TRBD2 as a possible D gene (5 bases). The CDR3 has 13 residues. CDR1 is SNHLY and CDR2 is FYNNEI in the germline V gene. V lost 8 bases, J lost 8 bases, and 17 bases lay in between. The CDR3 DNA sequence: TGTGCCAGCGCCATGGACCCGGCGGGTACGCAGTATTTT. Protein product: CASAMDPAGTQYF.

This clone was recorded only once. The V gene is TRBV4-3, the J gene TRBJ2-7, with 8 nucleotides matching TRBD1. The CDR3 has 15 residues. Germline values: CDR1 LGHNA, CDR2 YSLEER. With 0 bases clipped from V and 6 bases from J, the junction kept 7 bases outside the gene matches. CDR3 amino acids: CASSQDPDRAFEQYF. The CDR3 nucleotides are TGCGCCAGCAGCCAAGATCCGGACAGGGCGTTCGAGCAGTACTTC.

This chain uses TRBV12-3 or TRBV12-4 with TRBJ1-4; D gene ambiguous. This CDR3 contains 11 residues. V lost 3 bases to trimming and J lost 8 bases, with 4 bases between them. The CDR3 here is CASSLREKLFF. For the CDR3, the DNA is TGTGCCAGCAGTTTGAGGGAAAAACTGTTTTTT.

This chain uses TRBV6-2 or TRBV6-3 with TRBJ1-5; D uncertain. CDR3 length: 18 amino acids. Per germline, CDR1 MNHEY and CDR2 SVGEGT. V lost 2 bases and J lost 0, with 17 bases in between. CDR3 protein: CASSYLRTLPYSNQPQHF. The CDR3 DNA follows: TGTGCCAGCAGTTACCTTCGGACTCTACCTTATAGCAATCAGCCCCAGCATTTT.

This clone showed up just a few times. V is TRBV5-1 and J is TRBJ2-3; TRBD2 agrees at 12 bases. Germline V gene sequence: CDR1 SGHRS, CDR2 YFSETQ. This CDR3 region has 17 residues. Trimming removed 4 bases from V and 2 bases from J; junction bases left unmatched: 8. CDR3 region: CASSRSPSGGDTDTQYF. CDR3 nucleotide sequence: TGCGCCAGCAGCCGGTCCCCTAGCGGGGGGGACACAGATACGCAGTATTTT.

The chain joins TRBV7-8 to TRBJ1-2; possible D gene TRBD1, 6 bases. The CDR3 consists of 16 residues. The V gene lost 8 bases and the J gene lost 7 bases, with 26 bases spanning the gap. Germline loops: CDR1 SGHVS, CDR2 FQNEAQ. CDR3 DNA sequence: TGTGCCAGCTCAAACGACGCAGGGGCTGTTTATGGTGGCTACACCTTC. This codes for CASSNDAGAVYGGYTF.

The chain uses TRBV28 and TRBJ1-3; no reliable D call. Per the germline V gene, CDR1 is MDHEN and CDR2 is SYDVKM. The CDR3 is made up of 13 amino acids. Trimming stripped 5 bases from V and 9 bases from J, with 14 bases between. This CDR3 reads CASSPGSRGTIYF. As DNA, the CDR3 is TGTGCCAGCAGTCCCGGGTCCCGGGGCACCATATATTTT.

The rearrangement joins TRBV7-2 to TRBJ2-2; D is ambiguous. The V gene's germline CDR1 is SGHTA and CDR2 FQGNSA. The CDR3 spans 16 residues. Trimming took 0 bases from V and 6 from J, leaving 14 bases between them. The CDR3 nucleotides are TGTGCCAGCAGCTTAGCGCCCCGAGGAATGGCCGGGGAGCTGTTTTTT. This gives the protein CASSLAPRGMAGELFF.

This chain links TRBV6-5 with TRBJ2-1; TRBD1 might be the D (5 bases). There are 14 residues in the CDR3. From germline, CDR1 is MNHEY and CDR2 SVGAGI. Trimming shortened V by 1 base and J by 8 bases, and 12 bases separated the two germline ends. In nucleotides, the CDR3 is TGTGCCAGCAGTTACTGGGGCAGCCGCGATGAGCAGTTCTTC. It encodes CASSYWGSRDEQFF.

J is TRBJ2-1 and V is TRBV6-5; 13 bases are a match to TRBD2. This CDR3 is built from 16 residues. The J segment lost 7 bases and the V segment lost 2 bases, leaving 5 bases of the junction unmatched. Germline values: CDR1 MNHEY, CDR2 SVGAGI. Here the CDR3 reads CASSYGTSGIGNEQFF. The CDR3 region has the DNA TGTGCCAGCAGTTACGGGACTAGCGGGATCGGAAATGAGCAGTTCTTC.

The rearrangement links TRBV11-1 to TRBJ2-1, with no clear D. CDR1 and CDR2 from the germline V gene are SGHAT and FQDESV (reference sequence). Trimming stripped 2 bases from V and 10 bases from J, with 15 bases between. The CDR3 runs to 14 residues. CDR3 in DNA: TGTGCCAGCAGCTTATCACTTTCCCCAAGAGAGCAGTTCTTC. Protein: CASSLSLSPREQFF. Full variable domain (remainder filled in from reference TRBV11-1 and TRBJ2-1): EAEVAQSPRYKITEKSQAVAFWCDPISGHATLYWYRQILGQGPELLVQFQDESVVDDSQLPKDRFSAERLKGVDSTLKIQPAELGDSAMYLCASSLSLSPREQFFGPGTRLTVL.

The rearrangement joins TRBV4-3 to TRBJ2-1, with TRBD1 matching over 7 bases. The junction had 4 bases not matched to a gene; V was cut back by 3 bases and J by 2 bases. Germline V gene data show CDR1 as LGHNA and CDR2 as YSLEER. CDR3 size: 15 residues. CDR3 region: CASSQSGTAYNEQFF. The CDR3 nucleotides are TGCGCCAGCAGCCAGTCCGGGACAGCCTACAATGAGCAGTTCTTC.

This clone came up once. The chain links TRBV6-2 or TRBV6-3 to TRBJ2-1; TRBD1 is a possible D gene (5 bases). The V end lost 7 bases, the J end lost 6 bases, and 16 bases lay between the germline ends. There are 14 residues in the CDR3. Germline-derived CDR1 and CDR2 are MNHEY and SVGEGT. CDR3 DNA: TGTGCCAGCACCCCTTACAGGTTTCCCAATGAGCAGTTCTTC. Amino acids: CASTPYRFPNEQFF.

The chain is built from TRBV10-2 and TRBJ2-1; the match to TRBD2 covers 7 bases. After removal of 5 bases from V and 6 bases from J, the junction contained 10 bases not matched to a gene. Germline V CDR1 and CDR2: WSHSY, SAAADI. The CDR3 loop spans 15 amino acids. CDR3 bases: TGCGCCAGCAGTTCCGAGCGGGACCGACTCAATGAGCAGTTCTTC. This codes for CASSSERDRLNEQFF.

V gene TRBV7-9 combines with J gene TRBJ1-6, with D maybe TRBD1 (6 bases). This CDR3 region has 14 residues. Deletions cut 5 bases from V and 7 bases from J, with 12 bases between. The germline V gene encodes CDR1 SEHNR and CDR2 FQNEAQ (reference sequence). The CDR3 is CASSGQTSNSPLHF. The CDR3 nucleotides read TGTGCCAGCAGCGGACAGACATCGAATTCACCCCTCCACTTT.

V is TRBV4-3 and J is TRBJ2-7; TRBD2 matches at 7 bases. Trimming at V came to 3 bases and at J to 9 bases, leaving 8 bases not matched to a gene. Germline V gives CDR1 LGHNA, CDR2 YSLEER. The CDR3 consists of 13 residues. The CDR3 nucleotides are TGCGCCAGCAGCCACGGGACTAATAGGGTGCAGTACTTC. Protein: CASSHGTNRVQYF.

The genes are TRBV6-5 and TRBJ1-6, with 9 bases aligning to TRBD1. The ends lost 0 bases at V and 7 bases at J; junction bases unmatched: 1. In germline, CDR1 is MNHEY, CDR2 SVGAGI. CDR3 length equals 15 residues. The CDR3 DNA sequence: TGTGCCAGCAGTTACTCAGGGACAGGGAATTCACCCCTCCACTTT. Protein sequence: CASSYSGTGNSPLHF.

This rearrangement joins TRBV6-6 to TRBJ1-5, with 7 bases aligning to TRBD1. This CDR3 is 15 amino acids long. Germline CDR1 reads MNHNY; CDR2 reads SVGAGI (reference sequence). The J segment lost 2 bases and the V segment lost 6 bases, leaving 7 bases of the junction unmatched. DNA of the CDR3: TGTGCCAGCAGGGGGACAGAACTGGGCAATCAGCCCCAGCATTTT. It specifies CASRGTELGNQPQHF.